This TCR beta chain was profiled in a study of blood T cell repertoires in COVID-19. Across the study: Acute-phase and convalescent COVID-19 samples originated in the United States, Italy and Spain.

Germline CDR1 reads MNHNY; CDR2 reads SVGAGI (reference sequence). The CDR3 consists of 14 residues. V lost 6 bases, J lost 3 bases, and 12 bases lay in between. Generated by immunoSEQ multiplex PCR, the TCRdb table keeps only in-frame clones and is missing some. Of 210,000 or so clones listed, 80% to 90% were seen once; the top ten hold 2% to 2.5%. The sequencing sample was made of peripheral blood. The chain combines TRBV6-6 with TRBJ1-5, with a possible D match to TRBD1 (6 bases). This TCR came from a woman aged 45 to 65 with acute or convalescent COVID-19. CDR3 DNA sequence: TGTGCCAGCAGCTCTACAGGGATCAATCAGCCCCAGCATTTT. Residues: CASSSTGINQPQHF.